This T cell receptor beta chain appears in the sequencing data of a study of blood T cell repertoires in COVID-19. Study overall: The origin of the acute and convalescent COVID-19 samples was the United States, Italy and Spain.

This CDR3 has 14 residues. Germline CDR1 reads SGHRS; CDR2 reads YFSETQ. The V segment lost 5 bases and the J segment 0 bases; nucleotides outside the gene matches: 3. In the authors' methods: Quantification of nucleated cells was approximated via reference gene primer amplification. Using immunoSEQ multiplex PCR, the repertoire was profiled, and TCRdb retains in-frame clones only, with some absent. V and J calls and clone size follow that table, whereas D and trimming were derived from the DNA. The data hold about 15,000 clones, with about 86% observed a single time. The clonotype comes from a human donor in a cohort sampled during active COVID-19. V usage is TRBV5-1 and J usage is TRBJ2-7; 9 bases are shared with TRBD1. What was sequenced was peripheral blood. The CDR3 coding sequence is TGCGCCAGCAGATGGACAGGGGACTCCTACGAGCAGTACTTC. Encoded protein: CASRWTGDSYEQYF.